These 18 T cell receptor beta chains were all obtained from the same sample, sequenced in a study of CD8+CD57+ T cells in acquired aplastic anemia. The authors sequenced patients whose flow cytometry had shown CD8+CD57+ cell expansion. Genomic DNA templated the TCR beta VDJ and CDR3 profiling. TCRdb passed the reads through MiXCR, listing each CDR3 protein once. The sample holds around 200,000 distinct CDR3 sequences, around 63% seen once. Sequenced material: sorted CD4+, CD8+, or CD8+CD57+ T cells (not recorded which) from PBMCs. The origin of the receptors is a human donor with aplastic anemia.

This clonotype was seen more than once but under ten times. The chain has TRBV2 and TRBJ1-3; D ambiguous. The CDR3 is made up of 12 amino acids. V lost 5 bases to trimming and J lost 4 bases, with 6 bases between them. CDR1 is SNHLY, CDR2 FYNNEI, per germline. The CDR3 loop reads CASSWGGNTIYF. CDR3 nucleotides: TGTGCCAGCAGTTGGGGAGGAAACACCATATATTTT.

This clonotype was observed many times. The rearrangement uses TRBV15 and TRBJ1-3; the D gene is possibly TRBD1 (6 bases). The CDR3 is made up of 15 amino acids. The V and J ends lost 5 bases and 8 bases respectively, with 19 bases between them. CDR1 is LNHNV, CDR2 YYDKDF, per germline (reference sequence). The CDR3 sequence: CATSGQRDKVDTIYF. The DNA for the CDR3 is TGTGCCACCAGCGGTCAAAGGGACAAAGTAGACACCATATATTTT.

V is TRBV20-1 and J is TRBJ2-2; D is unclear. The CDR3 is 15 residues long. CDR1 is DFQATT and CDR2 is SNEGSKA in the germline V gene (reference sequence). Trimming pared 2 bases from V and 8 bases from J, leaving 18 bases between. CDR3 in DNA: TGCAGTGCTAGACCCAGGACCCGGCCCCTGGGGGAGCTGTTTTTT. Translation: CSARPRTRPLGELFF.

This clonotype was found many times. The chain combines TRBV6-1 with TRBJ2-7, with a possible D match to TRBD1 (6 bases). Germline CDR1 is MNHNS and CDR2 is SASEGT. V was pared by 3 bases and J by 6 bases, with 15 bases between. CDR3 length: 14 amino acids. DNA for the CDR3: TGTGCCAGCAGTGAGGGTCAGGGGTGGGGCGAGCAGTACTTC. Amino acids: CASSEGQGWGEQYF.

The chain is built from TRBV20-1 and TRBJ2-7, with 8 bases fitting TRBD1. Trimming cost V 6 bases and J 3 bases; bases outside gene matches: 4. This CDR3 contains 12 residues. Germline CDR1 and CDR2: DFQATT and SNEGSKA (reference sequence). CDR3 protein: CSADRVNYEQYF. CDR3 bases: TGCAGTGCGGACAGGGTAAACTACGAGCAGTACTTC.

A remark on this clonotype: A much more abundant neighbour one base away suggests this may be a read error. No conserved phenylalanine or tryptophan ends this CDR3, so it is likely a read error. The chain couples TRBV6-5 to TRBJ1-4; D is unresolved. CDR3 length equals 13 residues. Germline CDR1 MNHEY, CDR2 SVGAGI. Trimming shortened V by 0 bases and J by 4 bases, and 3 bases separated the two germline ends. The CDR3 sequence: CASSYSGNEKLFL. CDR3 DNA: TGTGCCAGCAGTTACTCGGGTAATGAAAAACTGTTTCTT.

The genes are TRBV7-2 and TRBJ2-3, with no clear D. In germline, CDR1 is SGHTA, CDR2 FQGNSA. The CDR3 length is 12 residues. V was cut by 2 bases and J by 5 bases, with 5 bases left in between. CDR3 amino acids: CASSLSRDTQYF. The CDR3 DNA reads as TGTGCCAGCAGCTTATCCAGAGATACGCAGTATTTT.

This clonotype was detected ten times or more. J is TRBJ2-6 and V is TRBV25-1; D is ambiguous. Germline V gene data show CDR1 as MGHDK and CDR2 as SYGVNS. V was shortened by 2 bases and J by 2 bases, with 1 base between the two germline ends. The CDR3 contains 13 residues. In nucleotides, the CDR3 is TGTGCCAGCAGTGAAGCTGGGGCCAACGTCCTGACTTTC. This codes for CASSEAGANVLTF.

This clonotype was counted once. The chain combines TRBV20-1 with TRBJ1-4; D is uncertain. Germline V gene sequence: CDR1 DFQATT, CDR2 SNEGSKA (reference sequence). Trimming removed 5 bases from V and 8 bases from J, with 21 bases in between. The CDR3 contains 15 residues. DNA of the CDR3: TGCAGTGCTCCCCATAATGAGGGCGGGTTAGAAAAACTGTTTTTT. This encodes CSAPHNEGGLEKLFF.

This clonotype was detected many times. The rearrangement joins TRBV12-3 or TRBV12-4 to TRBJ2-1; 8 nucleotides align to TRBD1. The CDR3 has 14 amino acids. Trimming at V came to 6 bases and at J to 8 bases, leaving 9 bases not matched to a gene. CDR3 sequence (DNA): TGTGCCAGCAGGACAGGGGATAGGTATGATGAGCAGTTCTTC. Its translation is CASRTGDRYDEQFF.

Ten or more counts support this clonotype. The chain joins TRBV20-1 to TRBJ1-1; tentative D call: TRBD1 (5 bases). There are 13 residues in the CDR3. Trimming cost V 0 bases and J 3 bases, with 8 bases left between them. Per the germline V gene, CDR1 is DFQATT and CDR2 is SNEGSKA (reference sequence). CDR3 protein: CSARDTGDTEAFF. The CDR3 bases are TGCAGTGCTAGAGATACGGGGGACACTGAAGCTTTCTTT.

This chain connects TRBV2 to TRBJ2-7; 8 positions match TRBD2. The J segment lost 0 bases and the V segment lost 10 bases, leaving 5 bases of the junction unmatched. CDR1 is SNHLY and CDR2 is FYNNEI in the germline V gene. CDR3 length: 13 residues. DNA for the CDR3: TGTGCCATCATAGCGGGATCCTCCTACGAGCAGTACTTC. Residues: CAIIAGSSYEQYF.

The genes are TRBV10-3 and TRBJ2-6; the D is unclear. The CDR3 extends over 13 amino acids. V lost 2 bases, J lost 5 bases, and 4 bases lay in between. Germline V gives CDR1 ENHRY, CDR2 SYGVKD. The CDR3: CAISEGRANVLTF. In nucleotides, the CDR3 is TGTGCCATCAGTGAGGGGAGGGCCAACGTCCTGACTTTC.

J is TRBJ2-1 and V is TRBV19, with TRBD2 matching 16 bases. This CDR3 has 16 residues. V lost 3 bases to trimming and J lost 12 bases; unmatched junction nucleotides: 8. Germline-derived CDR1 and CDR2 are LNHDA and SQIVND (reference sequence). The CDR3 DNA reads as TGTGCCAGTAGTATGGAGGGGACTAGCGGGGGGGCGATGCAGTTCTTC. It encodes CASSMEGTSGGAMQFF. The entire variable domain, with the rest obtained from reference TRBV19 and TRBJ2-1, is as follows: DGGITQSPKYLFRKEGQNVTLSCEQNLNHDAMYWYRQDPGQGLRLIYYSQIVNDFQKGDIAEGYSVSREKKESFPLTVTSAQKNPTAFYLCASSMEGTSGGAMQFFGPGTRLTVL.

This clonotype was recorded at least ten times. This chain connects TRBV4-1 to TRBJ2-3; D is unclear. CDR3 size: 15 residues. Trimming took 1 base from V and 4 from J, leaving 12 bases between them. Germline V gene data show CDR1 as MGHRA and CDR2 as YSYEKL. CDR3 sequence: CASSQVEGSADTQYF. CDR3 DNA: TGCGCCAGCAGCCAAGTTGAAGGATCGGCAGATACGCAGTATTTT.

J is TRBJ2-1 and V is TRBV7-8; D is unresolved. The CDR3 length is 15 residues. V was shortened by 2 bases and J by 9 bases, with 17 bases between the two germline ends. Germline assignment: CDR1 SGHVS and CDR2 FQNEAQ. DNA for the CDR3: TGTGCCAGCAGCTTACCGGCCCTAGGAATGAGTGAGCAGTTCTTC. Its protein product is CASSLPALGMSEQFF. The full variable domain, completed using reference TRBV7-8 and TRBJ2-1, is GAGVSQSPRYKVAKRGQDVALRCDPISGHVSLFWYQQALGQGPEFLTYFQNEAQLDKSGLPSDRFFAERPEGSVSTLKIQRTQQEDSAVYLCASSLPALGMSEQFFGPGTRLTVL.

The V call is TRBV6-7, the J call TRBJ2-5; D is undetermined. TRBV6-7 is marked as an open reading frame, function uncertain. This CDR3 contains 13 residues. The germline V and J ends were trimmed by 6 bases and 3 bases, with 11 bases remaining between them. CDR3 in DNA: TGTGCCAGCAGCCAAGATGGTGAAGAGACCCAGTACTTC. It is translated as CASSQDGEETQYF.

This chain uses TRBV7-4 with TRBJ2-3; 9 nucleotides align to TRBD2. With 6 bases clipped from V and 4 bases from J, the junction kept 11 bases outside the gene matches. The CDR3 spans 16 residues. Germline V gene data show CDR1 as SGHVT and CDR2 as SQSDAQ. CDR3 region: CASSAIAGAAADTQYF. The CDR3 bases are TGTGCCAGCAGTGCCATAGCGGGAGCGGCGGCAGATACGCAGTATTTT.